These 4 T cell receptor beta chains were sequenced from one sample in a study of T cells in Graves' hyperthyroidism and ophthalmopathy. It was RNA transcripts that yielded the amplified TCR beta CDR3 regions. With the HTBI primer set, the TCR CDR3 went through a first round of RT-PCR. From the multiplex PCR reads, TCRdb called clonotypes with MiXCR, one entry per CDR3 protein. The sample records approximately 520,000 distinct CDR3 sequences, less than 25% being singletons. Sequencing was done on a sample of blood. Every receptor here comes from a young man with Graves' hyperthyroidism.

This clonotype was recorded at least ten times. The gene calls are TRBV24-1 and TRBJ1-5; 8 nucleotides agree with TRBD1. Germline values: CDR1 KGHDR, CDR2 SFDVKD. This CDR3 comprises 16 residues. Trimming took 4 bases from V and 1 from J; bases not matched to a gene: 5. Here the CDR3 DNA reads TGTGCCACCAGTGAAAAAGGACAGGGCAGCAATCAGCCCCAGCATTTT. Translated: CATSEKGQGSNQPQHF.

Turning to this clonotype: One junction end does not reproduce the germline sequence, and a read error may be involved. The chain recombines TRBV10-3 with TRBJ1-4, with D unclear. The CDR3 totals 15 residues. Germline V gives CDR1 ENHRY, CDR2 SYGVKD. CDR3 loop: CASSDSTVANEKLFF. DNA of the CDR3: TGTGCCAGCAGTGATTCGACGGTAGCTAATGAAAAACTGTTTTTT.

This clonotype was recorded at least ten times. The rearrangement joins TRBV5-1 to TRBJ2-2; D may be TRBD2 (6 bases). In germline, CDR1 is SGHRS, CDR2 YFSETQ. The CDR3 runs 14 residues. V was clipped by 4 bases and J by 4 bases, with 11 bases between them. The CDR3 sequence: CASSRGAGTGELFF. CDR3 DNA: TGCGCCAGCAGCCGGGGAGCGGGCACCGGGGAGCTGTTTTTT.

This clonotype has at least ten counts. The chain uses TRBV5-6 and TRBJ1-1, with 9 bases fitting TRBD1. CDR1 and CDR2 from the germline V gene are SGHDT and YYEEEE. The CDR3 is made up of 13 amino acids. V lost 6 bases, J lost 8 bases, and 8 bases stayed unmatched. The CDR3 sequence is CASMIQGAVEAFF. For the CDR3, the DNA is TGTGCCAGCATGATACAGGGGGCTGTGGAAGCTTTCTTT.